This passage covers 18 T cell receptor beta chains from one sample sequenced in a study of shared T cell receptors in the human thymus. TCRdb's table, derived via immunoSEQ multiplex PCR, lists solely in-frame clones and lacks some. The sample contains some 660,000 clones, 70% to 90% of which appear only once. These data also featured in a second study, about human thymus T cells.

Sequencing was done on a sample of thymocytes. All receptors derive from a boy in the first two years of life with a congenital heart defect.

This chain links TRBV9 with TRBJ2-1; perhaps TRBD1 as D (6 bases). Germline lookup yields CDR1 SGDLS and CDR2 YYNGEE. CDR3 length: 16 amino acids. Trimming shortened V by 0 bases and J by 5 bases, and 15 bases separated the two germline ends. The CDR3 DNA follows: TGTGCCAGCAGCGTAGGTATGGTGGCAGGGGACAATGAGCAGTTCTTC. As protein: CASSVGMVAGDNEQFF.

In this sample, this clone turned up once. J is TRBJ2-3 and V is TRBV4-3; 7 positions match TRBD2. The CDR3 spans 16 residues. Germline lookup yields CDR1 LGHNA and CDR2 YSLEER. Trimming took 4 bases from V and 0 from J; bases not matched to a gene: 7. The CDR3 reads CASSPDSGTSTDTQYF. DNA for the CDR3: TGCGCCAGCAGCCCAGACAGCGGGACTAGCACAGATACGCAGTATTTT.

V and J are TRBV9 and TRBJ2-5, with a weak D call TRBD1 (7 bases). CDR3 length: 16 residues. Germline V gives CDR1 SGDLS, CDR2 YYNGEE. Trimming took off 0 bases at V and 4 bases at J, with 16 bases between the two ends. The CDR3 sequence: CASSVGGGGNGETQYF. CDR3 DNA sequence: TGTGCCAGCAGCGTAGGCGGAGGGGGCAACGGAGAGACCCAGTACTTC.

The chain employs TRBV5-1 and TRBJ2-7, with TRBD2 matching 10 bases. Trimming cost V 5 bases and J 6 bases; bases outside gene matches: 23. CDR1 is SGHRS and CDR2 is YFSETQ in the germline V gene. CDR3 size: 19 residues. The CDR3 spells CASSTLAGPLSRTFGEQYF. The CDR3 DNA follows: TGCGCCAGCAGTACACTAGCGGGACCTCTGTCGCGTACCTTTGGCGAGCAGTACTTC.

V gene TRBV30 combines with J gene TRBJ2-7, with TRBD2 matching 11 bases. The length of the CDR3 is 15 residues. Germline CDR1 is GTSNPN and CDR2 is SVGIG (reference sequence). Unmatched junction bases numbered 5, after V lost 2 bases and J lost 2 bases. The CDR3: CAWSIHSGGAYEQYF. The CDR3 region has the DNA TGTGCCTGGAGTATCCATAGCGGGGGGGCCTACGAGCAGTACTTC.

The chain couples TRBV4-3 to TRBJ2-1, with D perhaps TRBD2 (6 bases). This CDR3 spans 14 amino acids. Trimming took 4 bases from V and 5 from J, leaving 12 bases between them. The V gene's germline CDR1 is LGHNA and CDR2 YSLEER. This CDR3 is CASSPGGSDNEQFF. DNA for the CDR3: TGCGCCAGCAGCCCCGGGGGTAGCGACAATGAGCAGTTCTTC.

The genes are TRBV5-1 and TRBJ1-5; D is undetermined. Germline loops: CDR1 SGHRS, CDR2 YFSETQ. V lost 1 base to trimming and J lost 2 bases, with 10 bases between them. This CDR3 has 15 amino acids. The CDR3 region is CASSLSSGGNQPQHF. The CDR3, as DNA: TGCGCCAGCAGCTTGTCTTCGGGAGGCAATCAGCCCCAGCATTTT.

The chain combines TRBV27 with TRBJ2-2, with 12 nucleotides matching TRBD2. Trimming removed 7 bases from V and 5 bases from J; junction bases left unmatched: 11. Germline values: CDR1 MNHEY, CDR2 SMNVEV (reference sequence). CDR3 length equals 17 residues. CDR3 sequence (DNA): TGTGCCAGCACCCCCTCCGGGACTAGCGGGCATACCGGGGAGCTGTTTTTT. Its translation is CASTPSGTSGHTGELFF.

The chain couples TRBV28 to TRBJ2-3; 10 nucleotides agree with TRBD1. J was trimmed by 1 base and V by 5 bases; bases with no gene match: 12. The CDR3 is made up of 18 amino acids. Germline assignment: CDR1 MDHEN and CDR2 SYDVKM. The CDR3 region is CASSPSASDRGGTDTQYF. The CDR3 nucleotides read TGTGCCAGCAGTCCTTCAGCCTCGGACAGGGGGGGCACAGATACGCAGTATTTT.

The chain employs TRBV5-5 and TRBJ1-6; D gene unclear. CDR3 length: 16 amino acids. Germline CDR1 and CDR2: SGHKS and YYEKEE (reference sequence). Trimming shortened V by 1 base and J by 9 bases, and 17 bases separated the two germline ends. In DNA, the CDR3 is TGTGCCAGCAGCTTGTCCCCCTCGAGGCATGTTTCACCCCTCCACTTT. Translated, it gives CASSLSPSRHVSPLHF.

This CDR3 reads CASSLMAAASNQPQHF. The CDR3 bases are TGTGCCAGCAGCTTAATGGCGGCAGCTTCCAATCAGCCCCAGCATTTT. The chain couples TRBV7-2 to TRBJ1-5; D is unresolved. Germline CDR1 and CDR2: SGHTA and FQGNSA. CDR3 length: 16 amino acids. The V end was cut by 2 bases, the J end by 3 bases, with 14 bases between.

This clone showed up just once. V gene TRBV7-9 combines with J gene TRBJ2-5; D may be TRBD1 (6 bases). The V gene's germline CDR1 is SEHNR and CDR2 FQNEAQ (reference sequence). Trimming stripped 8 bases from V and 2 bases from J, with 6 bases between. This CDR3 has 11 amino acids. Written as DNA, the CDR3 is TGTGCCAGCCAGGGGCAAGAGACCCAGTACTTC. This encodes CASQGQETQYF.

The chain combines TRBV11-2 with TRBJ2-3; D not resolved. The germline V gene encodes CDR1 SGHAT and CDR2 FQNNGV. The CDR3 runs 14 residues. V dropped 3 bases and J dropped 5 bases, with 12 bases sitting between them. CDR3 region: CASSLLGQVDTQYF. Written as DNA, the CDR3 is TGTGCCAGCAGCTTGTTGGGCCAGGTAGATACGCAGTATTTT.

The chain joins TRBV6-6 to TRBJ2-1; 7 bases match TRBD1. Losses at the gene ends were 8 bases for V and 1 base for J; bases not matched to a gene: 11. The germline V gene has CDR1 MNHNY and CDR2 SVGAGI (reference sequence). The CDR3 loop spans 16 amino acids. CDR3 protein: CASGPMRQGSYNEQFF. The CDR3 coding sequence is TGTGCCAGCGGACCCATGAGACAGGGATCCTACAATGAGCAGTTCTTC.

The table lists this clone with a count of one. The chain recombines TRBV4-1 with TRBJ1-2, with 8 bases matching TRBD1. Germline lookup yields CDR1 MGHRA and CDR2 YSYEKL. Trimming removed 0 bases from V and 1 base from J; junction bases left unmatched: 4. The length of the CDR3 is 16 residues. CDR3 DNA sequence: TGCGCCAGCAGCCAAGAGGGGGACAGGTTTAACTATGGCTACACCTTC. Protein: CASSQEGDRFNYGYTF.

The CDR3 DNA reads as TGTGCCAGCAGTTTATCAGAGACAGGGGGACCCGGGGAGCTGTTTTTT. Amino acids: CASSLSETGGPGELFF. The chain links TRBV28 to TRBJ2-2; 9 bases match TRBD1. V lost 1 base, J lost 6 bases, and 6 bases stayed unmatched. The CDR3 has 16 amino acids. Germline CDR1 is MDHEN and CDR2 is SYDVKM.

The chain recombines TRBV4-3 with TRBJ2-1; 11 bases agree with TRBD2. Trimming cost V 4 bases and J 5 bases; bases outside gene matches: 1. Germline lookup yields CDR1 LGHNA and CDR2 YSLEER. The CDR3 is 14 residues long. The chain's CDR3 is CASSLAGGNNEQFF. In DNA, the CDR3 is TGCGCCAGCAGCCTAGCGGGGGGGAACAATGAGCAGTTCTTC.

The chain recombines TRBV7-8 with TRBJ1-5; D gene uncertain. CDR1 SGHVS and CDR2 FQNEAQ come from the germline V gene. The ends were cut back, 1 base at V and 4 bases at J, with 11 bases in the middle. The CDR3 is made up of 15 amino acids. CDR3 region: CASSLVSSVNQPQHF. The CDR3 DNA sequence: TGTGCCAGCAGCTTAGTTTCCTCGGTTAATCAGCCCCAGCATTTT.